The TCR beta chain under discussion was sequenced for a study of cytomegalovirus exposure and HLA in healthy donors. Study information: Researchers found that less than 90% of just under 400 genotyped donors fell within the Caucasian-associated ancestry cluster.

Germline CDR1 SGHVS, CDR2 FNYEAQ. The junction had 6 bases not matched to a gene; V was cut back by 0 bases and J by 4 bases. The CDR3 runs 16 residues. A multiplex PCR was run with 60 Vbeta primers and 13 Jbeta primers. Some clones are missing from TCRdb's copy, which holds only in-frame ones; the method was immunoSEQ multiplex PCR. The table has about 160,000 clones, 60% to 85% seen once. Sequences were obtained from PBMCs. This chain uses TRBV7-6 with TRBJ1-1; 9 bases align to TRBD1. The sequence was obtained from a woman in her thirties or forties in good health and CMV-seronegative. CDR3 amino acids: CASSLAPRTGATEAFF. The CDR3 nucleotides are TGTGCCAGCAGCTTAGCGCCAAGGACAGGGGCCACTGAAGCTTTCTTT. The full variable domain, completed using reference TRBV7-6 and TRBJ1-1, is GAGVSQSPRYKVTKRGQDVALRCDPISGHVSLYWYRQALGQGPEFLTYFNYEAQQDKSGLPNDRFSAERPEGSISTLTIQRTEQRDSAMYRCASSLAPRTGATEAFFGQGTRLTVV.